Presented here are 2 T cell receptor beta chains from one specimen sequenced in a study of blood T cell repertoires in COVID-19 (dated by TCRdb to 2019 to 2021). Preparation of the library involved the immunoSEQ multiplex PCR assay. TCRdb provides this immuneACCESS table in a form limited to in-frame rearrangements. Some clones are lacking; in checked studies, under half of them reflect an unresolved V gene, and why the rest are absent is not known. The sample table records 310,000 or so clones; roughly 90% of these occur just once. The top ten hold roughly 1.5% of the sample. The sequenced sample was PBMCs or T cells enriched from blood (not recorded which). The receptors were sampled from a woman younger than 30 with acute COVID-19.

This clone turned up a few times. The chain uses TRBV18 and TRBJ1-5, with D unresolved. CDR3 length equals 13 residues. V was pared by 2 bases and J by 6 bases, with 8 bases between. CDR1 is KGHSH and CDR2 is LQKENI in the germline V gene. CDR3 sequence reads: CASSPTAGQPQHF. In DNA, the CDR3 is TGTGCCAGCTCACCAACAGCCGGTCAGCCCCAGCATTTT.

This chain's CDR3 is CASRGPTESNEKLFF. CDR3 sequence (DNA): TGTGCCAGCAGGGGGCCGACCGAATCTAATGAAAAACTGTTTTTT. V usage is TRBV2 and J usage is TRBJ1-4, with TRBD1 as a possible D gene (5 bases). V dropped 6 bases and J dropped 3 bases, with 14 bases sitting between them. The CDR3 runs 15 residues. CDR1 and CDR2 from the germline V gene are SNHLY and FYNNEI.